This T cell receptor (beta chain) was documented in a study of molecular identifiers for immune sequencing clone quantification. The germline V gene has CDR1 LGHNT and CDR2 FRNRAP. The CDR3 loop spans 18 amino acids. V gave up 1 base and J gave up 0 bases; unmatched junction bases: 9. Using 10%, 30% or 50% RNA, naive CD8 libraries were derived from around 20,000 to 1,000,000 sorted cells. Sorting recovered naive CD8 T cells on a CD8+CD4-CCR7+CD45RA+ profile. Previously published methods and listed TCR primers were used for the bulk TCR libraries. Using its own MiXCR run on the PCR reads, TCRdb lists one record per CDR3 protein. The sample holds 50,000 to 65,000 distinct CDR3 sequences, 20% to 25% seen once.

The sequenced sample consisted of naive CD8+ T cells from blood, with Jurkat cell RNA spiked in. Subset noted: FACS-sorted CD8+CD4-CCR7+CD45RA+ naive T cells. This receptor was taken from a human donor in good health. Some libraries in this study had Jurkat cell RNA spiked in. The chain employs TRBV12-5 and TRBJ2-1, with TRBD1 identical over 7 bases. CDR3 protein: CASGLAQTGTSSYNEQFF. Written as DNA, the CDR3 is TGTGCTAGTGGTTTGGCCCAGACAGGGACCAGCTCCTACAATGAGCAGTTCTTC.